This TCR beta chain emerged from a study of T cell responses to AZD1222 COVID-19 vaccine. Study-wide findings and caveats: Only a handful of AZD1222 recipients, six or seven in all, had baseline seropositivity. An increase in Spike-specific TCR breadth and depth was observed after two AZD1222 doses. Variant regions that are unmutated are reportedly the target of nearly half of spike-specific TCRs. Mostly white British, mostly female donors; authors suggested clonal diversity may be underestimated.

As regards this clone: Its antigen remains unknown.

Trimming removed 5 bases from V and 1 base from J, with 8 bases in between. The CDR3 sequence is 13 residues long. CDR1 and CDR2 from the germline V gene are MNHEY and SVGAGI. Assay: immunoSEQ multiplex PCR; the TCRdb copy retains only in-frame clones and omits some. The sample comprises about 180,000 clones, 90% of which are singletons, and 3.5% to 5.5% rests with the top ten. This receptor was identified in an adult who received the MenACWY meningococcal vaccine as a control. Source: peripheral blood, taken 28 days after the second dose of the MenACWY control vaccine. The chain is built from TRBV6-5 and TRBJ1-1, with no clear D. CDR3 nucleotide sequence: TGTGCCAGCAGTCAACCCGAGAACACTGAAGCTTTCTTT. Translating it yields CASSQPENTEAFF.